This is a list of T cell receptor beta chains from one sample in a study of CD8 T cells in Susac syndrome. MiXCR was run by TCRdb on the immunoSEQ multiplex PCR reads, yielding one entry per CDR3 protein. The sample holds 100,000 to 150,000 distinct CDR3 sequences; around 94% are singletons and the top ten take 0.2% to 0.25%. The source material was CD8+ T cells from PBMCs. The receptors were sampled from a human donor with Susac syndrome. CDR3s include the opening cysteine and the closing phenylalanine or tryptophan. A D gene is named only where the DNA matches it firmly. Where a row states a size, it is once, few, many or the class of an expanded clone; other rows omit it.

j_call: TRBJ1-1; clone_size: NA; d_call: NA; v_call: TRBV30; cdr3_aa: CAWAQNTEAFF; cdr3_nt: TGTGCCTGGGCGCAGAACACTGAAGCTTTCTTT
j_call: TRBJ2-5; clone_size: NA; d_call: NA; v_call: TRBV12-3/TRBV12-4; cdr3_aa: CASSLLDRQRETQYF; cdr3_nt: TGTGCCAGCAGTTTATTAGACAGGCAGCGGGAGACCCAGTACTTC
j_call: TRBJ2-6; clone_size: NA; d_call: NA; v_call: TRBV15; cdr3_aa: CATRDSRGTSYSGANVLTF; cdr3_nt: TGTGCCACCCGAGACTCCCGTGGCACAAGTTACTCTGGGGCCAACGTCCTGACTTTC
j_call: TRBJ2-1; clone_size: NA; d_call: NA; v_call: TRBV5-6; cdr3_aa: CASSGGNLEQFF; cdr3_nt: TGTGCCAGCAGCGGGGGGAATTTAGAGCAGTTCTTC
j_call: TRBJ1-1; clone_size: NA; d_call: NA; v_call: TRBV30; cdr3_aa: CAWRRQPNTEAFF; cdr3_nt: TGTGCCTGGAGAAGACAGCCGAACACTGAAGCTTTCTTT
j_call: TRBJ2-1; clone_size: NA; d_call: TRBD1; v_call: TRBV29-1; cdr3_aa: CSAYPSNGDSVNEQFF; cdr3_nt: TGCAGCGCCTACCCCTCCAACGGGGACAGCGTTAATGAGCAGTTCTTC
j_call: TRBJ2-1; clone_size: NA; d_call: NA; v_call: TRBV20-1; cdr3_aa: CSARNTGEDYNEQFF; cdr3_nt: TGCAGTGCTAGAAACACAGGGGAGGACTACAATGAGCAGTTCTTC
j_call: TRBJ2-6; clone_size: NA; d_call: NA; v_call: TRBV15; cdr3_aa: CATSRERGSGANVLTF; cdr3_nt: TGTGCCACCAGCAGAGAACGGGGCTCTGGGGCCAACGTCCTGACTTTC
j_call: TRBJ2-1; clone_size: NA; d_call: NA; v_call: TRBV21-1; cdr3_aa: CASSKDRSGDEQFF; cdr3_nt: TGTGCCAGCAGCAAGGACAGGTCCGGGGATGAGCAGTTCTTC
j_call: TRBJ2-7; clone_size: few; d_call: TRBD1; v_call: TRBV30; cdr3_aa: CALEAIGTGAYEQYF; cdr3_nt: TGTGCCCTGGAAGCCATCGGGACAGGGGCCTACGAGCAGTACTTC
j_call: TRBJ1-2; clone_size: NA; d_call: NA; v_call: TRBV5-1; cdr3_aa: CASRLEGGADDYTF; cdr3_nt: TGCGCCAGCAGATTGGAAGGTGGGGCAGATGATTACACCTTC
j_call: TRBJ2-5; clone_size: NA; d_call: NA; v_call: TRBV14; cdr3_aa: CASSQVTGTETQYF; cdr3_nt: TGTGCCAGCAGCCAAGTCACAGGGACTGAGACCCAGTACTTC
j_call: TRBJ2-2; clone_size: NA; d_call: TRBD2; v_call: TRBV12-3/TRBV12-4; cdr3_aa: CASSLREPYGELFF; cdr3_nt: TGTGCCAGCAGTTTGCGGGAGCCTTACGGGGAGCTGTTTTTT
j_call: TRBJ2-7; clone_size: NA; d_call: NA; v_call: TRBV20-1; cdr3_aa: CSASVAGTYEQYF; cdr3_nt: TGCAGTGCTAGCGTGGCGGGGACCTACGAGCAGTACTTC
j_call: TRBJ1-1; clone_size: NA; d_call: NA; v_call: TRBV25-1; cdr3_aa: CASKGFEAFF; cdr3_nt: TGTGCCAGCAAGGGCTTTGAAGCTTTCTTT
j_call: TRBJ2-7; clone_size: NA; d_call: NA; v_call: TRBV29-1; cdr3_aa: CSVDTETYEQYF; cdr3_nt: TGCAGCGTTGATACAGAAACCTACGAGCAGTACTTC
j_call: TRBJ2-1; clone_size: NA; d_call: TRBD2; v_call: TRBV13; cdr3_aa: CASSRTSGLYNEQFF; cdr3_nt: TGTGCCAGCAGCAGGACTAGCGGATTATACAATGAGCAGTTCTTC
j_call: TRBJ2-3; clone_size: NA; d_call: NA; v_call: TRBV24-1; cdr3_aa: CATSDLRTLRPDTQYF; cdr3_nt: TGTGCCACCAGTGATTTGCGGACGCTCCGTCCAGATACGCAGTATTTT
j_call: TRBJ2-7; clone_size: NA; d_call: NA; v_call: TRBV9; cdr3_aa: CASSPGLNYEQYF; cdr3_nt: TGTGCCAGCAGCCCTGGACTCAACTACGAGCAGTACTTC
j_call: TRBJ1-3; clone_size: few; d_call: NA; v_call: TRBV6-5; cdr3_aa: CASSGGNTIYF; cdr3_nt: TGTGCCAGCAGCGGCGGGAACACCATATATTTT
j_call: TRBJ2-1; clone_size: NA; d_call: NA; v_call: TRBV30; cdr3_aa: CAWSPRGSWWNEQFF; cdr3_nt: TGTGCCTGGAGCCCCCGGGGGAGTTGGTGGAATGAGCAGTTCTTC
j_call: TRBJ2-2; clone_size: NA; d_call: TRBD2; v_call: TRBV6-2/TRBV6-3; cdr3_aa: CASSSVAGPNTGELFF; cdr3_nt: TGTGCCAGCAGTTCCGTAGCGGGACCTAACACCGGGGAGCTGTTTTTT
j_call: TRBJ2-1; clone_size: NA; d_call: TRBD1; v_call: TRBV11-2; cdr3_aa: CASSTQGALSYNEQFF; cdr3_nt: TGTGCCAGCAGCACACAGGGGGCCCTCTCCTACAATGAGCAGTTCTTC
j_call: TRBJ2-7; clone_size: NA; d_call: TRBD2; v_call: TRBV7-9; cdr3_aa: CASSSGGGRRNEQYF; cdr3_nt: TGTGCCAGCAGCTCAGGCGGGGGGAGGAGGAACGAGCAGTACTTC
j_call: TRBJ1-6; clone_size: NA; d_call: TRBD1; v_call: TRBV15; cdr3_aa: CATSANRGGNSPLHF; cdr3_nt: TGTGCCACCAGCGCAAACAGGGGTGGAAATTCACCCCTCCACTTT
j_call: TRBJ1-1; clone_size: NA; d_call: NA; v_call: TRBV5-4; cdr3_aa: CASSLGKGNTEAFF; cdr3_nt: TGTGCCAGCAGCTTGGGGAAGGGCAACACTGAAGCTTTCTTT
j_call: TRBJ2-3; clone_size: NA; d_call: TRBD2; v_call: TRBV29-1; cdr3_aa: CSGLAGHTDTQYF; cdr3_nt: TGCAGTGGACTAGCGGGGCACACAGATACGCAGTATTTT
j_call: TRBJ2-1; clone_size: NA; d_call: TRBD2; v_call: TRBV15; cdr3_aa: CATSGELSGSSYNEQFF; cdr3_nt: TGTGCCACCAGCGGAGAACTTAGCGGGAGCTCCTACAATGAGCAGTTCTTC
j_call: TRBJ2-5; clone_size: few; d_call: TRBD2; v_call: TRBV12-3/TRBV12-4; cdr3_aa: CASSPSGGVRETQYF; cdr3_nt: TGTGCCAGCAGTCCTAGCGGGGGGGTGCGGGAGACCCAGTACTTC
j_call: TRBJ2-1; clone_size: NA; d_call: TRBD2; v_call: TRBV5-1; cdr3_aa: CASSFDAGANWDEQFF; cdr3_nt: TGCGCCAGCAGCTTCGACGCGGGAGCAAACTGGGATGAGCAGTTCTTC
j_call: TRBJ2-7; clone_size: NA; d_call: NA; v_call: TRBV4-2; cdr3_aa: CASSPDPGSYEQYF; cdr3_nt: TGTGCCAGCAGCCCTGATCCGGGCTCCTACGAGCAGTACTTC
j_call: TRBJ2-4; clone_size: once; d_call: NA; v_call: TRBV3-1; cdr3_aa: CASSQDPQGGQYF; cdr3_nt: TGTGCCAGCAGCCAAGATCCACAGGGCGGTCAGTACTTC